The T cell receptor beta chain under discussion was sequenced for a study of cytomegalovirus exposure and HLA in healthy donors. Study details: In an early release, HLA-typed donors contributed some 80 million unique TCR sequences. The study's findings and limits: HLA allele associations emerged for some 16,000 TCR beta sequences in a later analysis, at 0.05 false discovery rate.

Comment on this clone: Its antigen is still unknown.

The PCR was carried out with 60 Vbeta primers and 13 Jbeta primers. Assay used: immunoSEQ multiplex PCR; TCRdb lists only in-frame clones, some missing. In the table there are 200,000 to 250,000 clones, around four fifths of which are singletons. Trimming removed 2 bases from V and 0 bases from J; junction bases left unmatched: 9. This CDR3 spans 17 amino acids. The germline gives CDR1 WSHSY, CDR2 SAAADI. The V call is TRBV10-2, the J call TRBJ2-7; 8 bases are shared with TRBD2. This TCR came from an older woman in good health and CMV-seropositive. Sequenced material: PBMCs. CDR3 protein: CASSEPPLAGSSYEQYF. In DNA form, the CDR3 reads TGCGCCAGCAGTGAGCCCCCATTAGCGGGATCCTCCTACGAGCAGTACTTC.